This TCR beta chain was sequenced for a study of cytomegalovirus exposure and HLA in healthy donors. Study at large: From 150 million to 200 million T cells, an earlier analysis saw 117 million unique TCR beta sequences. From HLA-typed donors, an early data release held some 91 million unique TCRs. Study-level points and caveats: A highly shared variant cluster was judged a likely technical artifact. The study flagged roughly 160 TCR beta chains as cytomegalovirus-associated.

About this clone itself: Its antigen is currently unknown.

From germline, CDR1 is SGHKS and CDR2 YYEKEE (reference sequence). V dropped 1 base and J dropped 4 bases, with 15 bases sitting between them. The CDR3 spans 15 residues. The primer mix had 60 Vbeta and 13 Jbeta primers. Sequencing was performed with immunoSEQ multiplex PCR; in TCRdb, only in-frame clones are kept and a portion is missing. In all, the sample yields approximately 140,000 clones. This sequence joins TRBV5-5 and TRBJ2-7; D possibly corresponds to TRBD2 (6 bases). Input material: PBMCs. This TCR was sampled from a woman between 18 and 29 years old in good health and CMV-seronegative. The DNA of the CDR3 is TGTGCCAGCAGCTTGACGTTCGGGAGTACTTACGAGCAGTACTTC. Translated: CASSLTFGSTYEQYF.